This TCR beta chain was found in a study of neurological immune-mediated disorders. Findings and caveats of the study: Whereas HTLV-1-associated myelopathy showed the most TCR clonal expansion, multiple sclerosis showed the least, with levels below those of healthy controls.

Trimming pared 3 bases from V and 4 bases from J, leaving 11 bases between. The length of the CDR3 is 15 residues. Germline CDR1 and CDR2: SGDLS and YYNGEE. There are many counts of this clonotype. The target antigen is unknown. TCRdb re-derived calls from the 5' RACE reads in MiXCR, one entry per CDR3 protein. Here the sample spans fewer than 85,000 distinct CDR3 sequences, almost 4% being singletons. The sequence was collected from a man younger than 40 with multiple sclerosis. Input material: PBMCs. This rearrangement joins TRBV9 to TRBJ2-6, with D maybe TRBD2 (5 bases). The chain's CDR3 is CASSAGNPGANVLTF. For the CDR3, the DNA is TGTGCCAGCAGCGCGGGGAACCCGGGGGCCAACGTCCTGACTTTC.